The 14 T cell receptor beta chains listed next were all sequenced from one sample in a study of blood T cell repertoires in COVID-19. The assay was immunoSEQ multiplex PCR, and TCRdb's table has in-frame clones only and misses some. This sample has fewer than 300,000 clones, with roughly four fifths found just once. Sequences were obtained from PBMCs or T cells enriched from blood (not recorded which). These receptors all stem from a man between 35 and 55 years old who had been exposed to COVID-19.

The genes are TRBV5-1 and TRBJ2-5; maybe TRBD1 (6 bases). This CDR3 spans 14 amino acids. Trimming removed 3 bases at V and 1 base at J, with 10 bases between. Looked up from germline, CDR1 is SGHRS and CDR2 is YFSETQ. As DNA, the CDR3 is TGCGCCAGCAGCTCTGGACAGCCCCAAGAGACCCAGTACTTC. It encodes CASSSGQPQETQYF.

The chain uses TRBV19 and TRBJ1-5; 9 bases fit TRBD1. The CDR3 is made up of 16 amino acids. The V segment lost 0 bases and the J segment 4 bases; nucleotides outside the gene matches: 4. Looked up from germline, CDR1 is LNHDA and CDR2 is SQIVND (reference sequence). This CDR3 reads CASSIEQGAMNQPQHF. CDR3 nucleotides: TGTGCCAGTAGTATAGAACAGGGGGCGATGAATCAGCCCCAGCATTTT.

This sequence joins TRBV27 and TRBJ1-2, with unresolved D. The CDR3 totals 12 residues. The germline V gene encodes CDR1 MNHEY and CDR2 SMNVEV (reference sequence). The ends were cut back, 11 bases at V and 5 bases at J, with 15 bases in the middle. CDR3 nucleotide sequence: TGTGCCCCTACCCGAGCGTCGTATGGCTACACCTTC. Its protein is CAPTRASYGYTF.

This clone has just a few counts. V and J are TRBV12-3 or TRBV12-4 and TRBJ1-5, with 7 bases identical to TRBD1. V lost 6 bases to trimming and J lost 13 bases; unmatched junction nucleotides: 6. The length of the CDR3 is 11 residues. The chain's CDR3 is CASRQQGPQHF. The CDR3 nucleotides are TGTGCCAGCAGGCAACAGGGGCCACAGCATTTT.

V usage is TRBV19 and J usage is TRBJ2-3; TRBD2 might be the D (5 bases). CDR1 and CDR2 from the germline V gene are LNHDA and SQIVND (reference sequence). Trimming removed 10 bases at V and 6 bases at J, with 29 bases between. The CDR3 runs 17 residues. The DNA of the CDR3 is TGTGCCACGTCTAGAGTGGGAGACCCAAAGGTGAGGGATACGCAGTATTTT. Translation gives CATSRVGDPKVRDTQYF.

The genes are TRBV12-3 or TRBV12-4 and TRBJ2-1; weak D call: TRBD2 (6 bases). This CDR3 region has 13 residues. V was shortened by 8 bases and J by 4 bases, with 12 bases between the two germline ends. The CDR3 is CASWGSGYNEQFF. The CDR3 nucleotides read TGTGCCAGCTGGGGTAGCGGATACAATGAGCAGTTCTTC.

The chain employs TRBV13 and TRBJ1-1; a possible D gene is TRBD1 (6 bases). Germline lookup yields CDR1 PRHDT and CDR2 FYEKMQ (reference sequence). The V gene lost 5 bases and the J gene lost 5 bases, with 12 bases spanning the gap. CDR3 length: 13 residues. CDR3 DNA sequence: TGTGCCAGCAGCGTTGACAGGCGAACTGAAGCTTTCTTT. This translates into CASSVDRRTEAFF.

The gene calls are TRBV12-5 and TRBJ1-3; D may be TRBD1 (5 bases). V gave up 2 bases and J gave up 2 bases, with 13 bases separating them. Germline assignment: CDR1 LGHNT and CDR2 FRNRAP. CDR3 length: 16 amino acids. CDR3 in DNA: TGTGCTAGTGGTTTGCTCCTCACAGGTGCTGGAAACACCATATATTTT. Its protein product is CASGLLLTGAGNTIYF.

The CDR3 here is CASSSGNSGSPGRVETQYF. CDR3 DNA: TGTGCCAGCAGTTCTGGGAATAGCGGGAGCCCTGGGCGGGTAGAGACCCAGTACTTC. The chain recombines TRBV2 with TRBJ2-5; 9 bases match TRBD2. The CDR3 loop spans 19 amino acids. The germline CDR1 and CDR2 sequences are SNHLY and FYNNEI. Trimming took 5 bases from V and 4 from J; bases not matched to a gene: 20.

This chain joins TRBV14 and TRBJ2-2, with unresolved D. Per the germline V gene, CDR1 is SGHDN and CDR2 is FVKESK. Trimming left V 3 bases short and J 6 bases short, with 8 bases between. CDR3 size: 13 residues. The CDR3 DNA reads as TGTGCCAGCAGCCACCGGGTGTCCGGGGAGCTGTTTTTT. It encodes CASSHRVSGELFF.

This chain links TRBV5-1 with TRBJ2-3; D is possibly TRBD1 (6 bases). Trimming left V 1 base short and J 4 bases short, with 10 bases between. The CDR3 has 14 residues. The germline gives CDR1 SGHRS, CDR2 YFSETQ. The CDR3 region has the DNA TGCGCCAGCAGCTTGATGGGGGCCCCAGATACGCAGTATTTT. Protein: CASSLMGAPDTQYF.

CDR3 nucleotides: TGTGCCAGCTCGCCTGGAGAACAGGGAAGTGAAAAACTGTTTTTT. Translated, it gives CASSPGEQGSEKLFF. J is TRBJ1-4 and V is TRBV18; TRBD1 might be the D (6 bases). The germline CDR1 and CDR2 sequences are KGHSH and LQKENI. Trimming left V 6 bases short and J 7 bases short, with 18 bases between. This CDR3 contains 15 residues.

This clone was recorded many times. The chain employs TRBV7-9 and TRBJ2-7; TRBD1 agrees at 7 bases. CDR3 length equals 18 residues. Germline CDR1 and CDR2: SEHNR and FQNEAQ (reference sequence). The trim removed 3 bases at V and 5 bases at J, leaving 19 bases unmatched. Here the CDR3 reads CASSFVRGPFVFTHEQYF. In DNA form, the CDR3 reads TGTGCCAGCAGCTTCGTTAGGGGGCCATTCGTTTTCACCCACGAGCAGTACTTC.

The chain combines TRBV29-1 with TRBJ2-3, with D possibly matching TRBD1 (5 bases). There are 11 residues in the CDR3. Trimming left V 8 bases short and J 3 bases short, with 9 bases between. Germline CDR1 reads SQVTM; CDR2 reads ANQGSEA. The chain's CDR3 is CSTGATDTQYF. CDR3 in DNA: TGCAGCACTGGGGCGACAGATACGCAGTATTTT.